This T cell receptor beta chain is drawn from a study of shared clonotypes between healthy human individuals. Some clones are missing from TCRdb's copy, which holds only in-frame ones; the method was immunoSEQ multiplex PCR. The sample has about 680,000 clones, 92% seen once. Naive CD8 cells, CD45RO-negative and positively selected for CCR7, excluded terminally differentiated effector memory CD45RA+ cells. This clonotype was obtained from a young man in good health. Sequenced material: naive CD8+ T cells sorted from blood.

The CDR3 nucleotides read TGTGCCAGCAGGAGCGTCCGCACTCTTCCCGAGGATGGCTACACCTTC. Protein: CASRSVRTLPEDGYTF. The J gene is TRBJ1-2, the V gene TRBV2, with no clear D. The V gene lost 6 bases and the J gene lost 6 bases, with 23 bases spanning the gap. The CDR3 spans 16 residues. Germline V gives CDR1 SNHLY, CDR2 FYNNEI.